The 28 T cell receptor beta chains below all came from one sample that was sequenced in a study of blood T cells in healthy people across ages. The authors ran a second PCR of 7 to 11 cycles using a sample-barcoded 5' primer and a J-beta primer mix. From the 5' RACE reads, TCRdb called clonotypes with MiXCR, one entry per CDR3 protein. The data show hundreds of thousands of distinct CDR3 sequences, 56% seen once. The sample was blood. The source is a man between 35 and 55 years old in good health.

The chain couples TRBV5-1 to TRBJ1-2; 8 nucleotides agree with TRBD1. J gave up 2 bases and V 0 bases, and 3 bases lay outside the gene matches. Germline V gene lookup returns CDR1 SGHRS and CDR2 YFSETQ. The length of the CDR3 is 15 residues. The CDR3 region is CASSLEGQVNYGYTF. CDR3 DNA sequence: TGCGCCAGCAGCTTGGAGGGACAGGTGAACTATGGCTACACCTTC.

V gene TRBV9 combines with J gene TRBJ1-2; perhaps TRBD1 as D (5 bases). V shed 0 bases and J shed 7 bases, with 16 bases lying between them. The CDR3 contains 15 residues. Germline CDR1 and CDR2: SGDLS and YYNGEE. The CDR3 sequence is CASSVEPGTASGYTF. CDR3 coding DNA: TGTGCCAGCAGCGTAGAACCCGGGACGGCCTCTGGCTACACCTTC.

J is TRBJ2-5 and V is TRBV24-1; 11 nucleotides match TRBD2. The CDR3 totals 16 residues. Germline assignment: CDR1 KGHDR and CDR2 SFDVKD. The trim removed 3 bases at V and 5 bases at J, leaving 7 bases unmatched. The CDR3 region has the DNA TGTGCCACCAGTGATGTAGCGGGAGGGCCCGGGGAGACCCAGTACTTC. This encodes CATSDVAGGPGETQYF.

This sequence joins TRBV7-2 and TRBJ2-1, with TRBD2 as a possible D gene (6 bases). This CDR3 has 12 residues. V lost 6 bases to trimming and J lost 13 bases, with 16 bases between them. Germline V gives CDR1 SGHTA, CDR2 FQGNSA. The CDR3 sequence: CASSHNLAYQFF. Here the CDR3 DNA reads TGTGCCAGCAGTCACAATCTAGCGTATCAGTTCTTC. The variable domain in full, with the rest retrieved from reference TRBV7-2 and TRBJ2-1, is GAGVSQSPSNKVTEKGKDVELRCDPISGHTALYWYRQSLGQGLEFLIYFQGNSAPDKSGLPSDRFSAERTGGSVSTLTIQRTQQEDSAVYLCASSHNLAYQFFGPGTRLTVL.

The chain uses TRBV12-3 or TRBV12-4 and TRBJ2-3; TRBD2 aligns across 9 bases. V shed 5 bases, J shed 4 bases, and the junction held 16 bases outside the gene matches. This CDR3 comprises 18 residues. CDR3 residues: CASSRFPLGGRAADTQYF. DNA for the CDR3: TGTGCCAGCAGTAGGTTCCCCCTAGGCGGGAGGGCCGCAGATACGCAGTATTTT.

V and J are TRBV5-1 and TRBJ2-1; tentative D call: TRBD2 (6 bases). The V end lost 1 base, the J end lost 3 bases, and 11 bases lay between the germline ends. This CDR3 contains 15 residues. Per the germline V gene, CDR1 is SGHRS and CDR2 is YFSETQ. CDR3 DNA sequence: TGCGCCAGCAGCTTGCGAGGCGGGGACTACAATGAGCAGTTCTTC. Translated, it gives CASSLRGGDYNEQFF. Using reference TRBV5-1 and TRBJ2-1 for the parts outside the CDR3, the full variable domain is KAGVTQTPRYLIKTRGQQVTLSCSPISGHRSVSWYQQTPGQGLQFLFEYFSETQRNKGNFPGRFSGRQFSNSRSEMNVSTLELGDSALYLCASSLRGGDYNEQFFGPGTRLTVL.

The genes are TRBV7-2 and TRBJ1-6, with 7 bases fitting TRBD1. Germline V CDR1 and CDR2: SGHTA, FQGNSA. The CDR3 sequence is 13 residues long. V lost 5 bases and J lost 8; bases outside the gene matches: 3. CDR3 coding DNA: TGTGCCAGCAGCCGGGACAGCTATTCACCCCTCCACTTT. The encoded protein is CASSRDSYSPLHF.

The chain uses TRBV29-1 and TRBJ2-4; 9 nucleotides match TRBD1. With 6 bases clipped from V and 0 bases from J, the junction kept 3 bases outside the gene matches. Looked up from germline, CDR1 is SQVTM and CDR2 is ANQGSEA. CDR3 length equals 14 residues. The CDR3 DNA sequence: TGCAGCGTGGGGGACAGGGTAGCCAAAAACATTCAGTACTTC. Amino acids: CSVGDRVAKNIQYF.

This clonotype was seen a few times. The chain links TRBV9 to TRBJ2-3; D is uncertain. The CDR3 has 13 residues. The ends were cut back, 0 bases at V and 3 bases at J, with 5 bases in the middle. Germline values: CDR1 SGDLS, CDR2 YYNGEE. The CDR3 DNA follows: TGTGCCAGCAGCGTAGTTTTGACAGATACGCAGTATTTT. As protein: CASSVVLTDTQYF.

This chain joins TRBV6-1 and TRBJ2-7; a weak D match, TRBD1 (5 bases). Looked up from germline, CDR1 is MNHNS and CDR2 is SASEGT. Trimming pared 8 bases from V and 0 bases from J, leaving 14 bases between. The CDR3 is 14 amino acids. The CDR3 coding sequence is TGTGCCAGCTTGAACAGGCCGAGCTCCTACGAGCAGTACTTC. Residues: CASLNRPSSYEQYF.

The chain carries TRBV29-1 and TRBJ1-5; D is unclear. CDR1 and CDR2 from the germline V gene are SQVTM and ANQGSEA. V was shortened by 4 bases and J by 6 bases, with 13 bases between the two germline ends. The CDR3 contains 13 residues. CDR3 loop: CSVGAGATQPQHF. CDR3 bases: TGCAGCGTTGGGGCAGGCGCCACTCAGCCCCAGCATTTT.

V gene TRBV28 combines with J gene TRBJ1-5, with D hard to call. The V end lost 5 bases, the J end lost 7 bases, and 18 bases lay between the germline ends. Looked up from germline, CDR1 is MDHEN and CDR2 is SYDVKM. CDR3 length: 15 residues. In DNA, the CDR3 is TGTGCCAGCAGTACCCGGACTTTGGCGGGGCAGCCCCAGCATTTT. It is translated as CASSTRTLAGQPQHF.

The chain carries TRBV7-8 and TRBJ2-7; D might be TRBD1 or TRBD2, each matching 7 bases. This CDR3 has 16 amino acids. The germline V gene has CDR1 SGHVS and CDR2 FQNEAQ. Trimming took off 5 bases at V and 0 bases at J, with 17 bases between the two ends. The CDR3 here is CASSKSQGGSSYEQYF. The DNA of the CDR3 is TGTGCCAGCAGCAAAAGTCAGGGGGGGAGCTCCTACGAGCAGTACTTC. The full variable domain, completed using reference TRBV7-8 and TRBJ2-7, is GAGVSQSPRYKVAKRGQDVALRCDPISGHVSLFWYQQALGQGPEFLTYFQNEAQLDKSGLPSDRFFAERPEGSVSTLKIQRTQQEDSAVYLCASSKSQGGSSYEQYFGPGTRLTVT.

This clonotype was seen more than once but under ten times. CDR3 nucleotide sequence: TGTGCCAGCAGCCAAGTGGGAGGGGGCGCGGAGACCCAGTACTTC. This sequence encodes CASSQVGGGAETQYF. J is TRBJ2-5 and V is TRBV3-1; D may match TRBD1 or TRBD2 (7 bases each). Germline CDR1 LGHDT, CDR2 YNNKEL (reference sequence). The CDR3 has 15 amino acids. Trimming removed 1 base at V and 5 bases at J, with 14 bases between.

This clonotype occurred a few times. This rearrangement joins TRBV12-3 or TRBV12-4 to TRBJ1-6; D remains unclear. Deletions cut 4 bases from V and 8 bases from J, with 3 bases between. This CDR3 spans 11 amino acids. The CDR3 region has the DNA TGTGCCAGCAGTTCTGATTCACCCCTCCACTTT. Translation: CASSSDSPLHF.

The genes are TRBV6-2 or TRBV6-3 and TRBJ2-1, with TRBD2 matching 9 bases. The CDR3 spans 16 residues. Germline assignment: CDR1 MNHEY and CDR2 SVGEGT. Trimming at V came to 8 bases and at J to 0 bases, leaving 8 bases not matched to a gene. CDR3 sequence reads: CASFSREGLSYNEQFF. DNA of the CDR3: TGTGCCAGCTTCTCGCGGGAGGGCCTCTCCTACAATGAGCAGTTCTTC.

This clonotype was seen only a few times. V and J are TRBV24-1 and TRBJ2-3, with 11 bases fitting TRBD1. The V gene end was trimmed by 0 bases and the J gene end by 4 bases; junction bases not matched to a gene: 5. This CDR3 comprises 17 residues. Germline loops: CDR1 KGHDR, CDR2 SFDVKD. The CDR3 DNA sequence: TGTGCCACCAGTGATTTGGGCGGGACAGGGGGGCCAGATACGCAGTATTTT. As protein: CATSDLGGTGGPDTQYF.

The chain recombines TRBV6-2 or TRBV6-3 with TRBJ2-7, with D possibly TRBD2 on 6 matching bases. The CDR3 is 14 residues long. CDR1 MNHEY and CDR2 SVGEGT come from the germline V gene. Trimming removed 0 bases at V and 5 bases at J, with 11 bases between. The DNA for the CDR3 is TGTGCCAGCAGTTACTCGACTAGTCGGCACGAGCAGTACTTC. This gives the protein CASSYSTSRHEQYF.

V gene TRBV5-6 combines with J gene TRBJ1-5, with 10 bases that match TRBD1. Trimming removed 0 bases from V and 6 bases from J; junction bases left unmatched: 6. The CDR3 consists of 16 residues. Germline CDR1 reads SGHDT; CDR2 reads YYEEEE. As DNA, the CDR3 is TGTGCCAGCAGCTTGGGGGTAGGACAGGGGGTTCAGCCCCAGCATTTT. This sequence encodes CASSLGVGQGVQPQHF.

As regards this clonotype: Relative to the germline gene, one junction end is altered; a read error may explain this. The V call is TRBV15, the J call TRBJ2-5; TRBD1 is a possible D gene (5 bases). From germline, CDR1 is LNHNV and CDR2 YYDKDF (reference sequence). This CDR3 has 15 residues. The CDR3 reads CATSRDRGRTETQYF. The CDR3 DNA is TGTGCCACCAGTAGAGATAGGGGTAGGACAGAGACCCAGTACTTC.

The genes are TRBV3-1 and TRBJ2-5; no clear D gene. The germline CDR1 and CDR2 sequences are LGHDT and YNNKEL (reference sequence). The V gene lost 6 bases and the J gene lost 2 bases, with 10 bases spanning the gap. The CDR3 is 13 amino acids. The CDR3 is CASRLTLQETQYF. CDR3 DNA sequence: TGTGCCAGCAGACTGACCCTACAAGAGACCCAGTACTTC.

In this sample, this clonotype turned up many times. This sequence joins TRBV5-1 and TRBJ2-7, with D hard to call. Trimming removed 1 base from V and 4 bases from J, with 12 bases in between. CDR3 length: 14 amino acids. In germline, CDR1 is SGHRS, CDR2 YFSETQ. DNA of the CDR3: TGCGCCAGCAGCTTGTATTTCGGAGAATACGAGCAGTACTTC. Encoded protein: CASSLYFGEYEQYF.

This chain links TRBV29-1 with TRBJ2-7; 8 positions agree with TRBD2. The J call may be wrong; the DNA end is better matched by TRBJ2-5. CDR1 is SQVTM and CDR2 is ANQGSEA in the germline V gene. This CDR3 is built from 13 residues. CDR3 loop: CSVRAGGRETQYF. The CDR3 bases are TGCAGCGTTCGGGCGGGGGGCAGGGAGACCCAGTACTTC.

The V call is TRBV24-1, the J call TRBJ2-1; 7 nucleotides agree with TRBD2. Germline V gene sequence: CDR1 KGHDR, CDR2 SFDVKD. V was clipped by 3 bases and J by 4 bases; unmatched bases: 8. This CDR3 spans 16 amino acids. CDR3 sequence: CATSDPGLTNYNEQFF. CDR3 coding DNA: TGTGCCACCAGTGATCCGGGACTAACAAATTACAATGAGCAGTTCTTC.

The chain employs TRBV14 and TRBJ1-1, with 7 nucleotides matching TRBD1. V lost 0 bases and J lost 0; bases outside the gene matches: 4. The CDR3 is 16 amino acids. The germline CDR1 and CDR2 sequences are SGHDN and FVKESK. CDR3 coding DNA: TGTGCCAGCAGCCAAGAGCGGGACAGCATGAACACTGAAGCTTTCTTT. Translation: CASSQERDSMNTEAFF.

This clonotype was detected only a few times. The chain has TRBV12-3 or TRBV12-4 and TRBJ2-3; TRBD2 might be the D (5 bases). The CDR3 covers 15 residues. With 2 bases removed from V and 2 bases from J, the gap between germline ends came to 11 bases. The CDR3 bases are TGTGCCAGCAGTTTACGGGAATTTGCCACAGATACGCAGTATTTT. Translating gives CASSLREFATDTQYF.

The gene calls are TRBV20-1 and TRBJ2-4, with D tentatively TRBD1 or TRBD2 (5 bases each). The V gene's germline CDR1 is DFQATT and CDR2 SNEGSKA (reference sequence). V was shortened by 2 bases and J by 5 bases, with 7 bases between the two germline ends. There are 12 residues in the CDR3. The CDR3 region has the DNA TGCAGTGCTAGACTGGGACAAAACATTCAGTACTTC. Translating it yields CSARLGQNIQYF.

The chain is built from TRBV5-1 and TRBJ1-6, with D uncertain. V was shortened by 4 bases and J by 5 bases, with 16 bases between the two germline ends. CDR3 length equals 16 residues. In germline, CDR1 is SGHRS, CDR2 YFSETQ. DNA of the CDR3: TGCGCCAGCAGCGATACAGCGGCAACTCATAATTCACCCCTCCACTTT. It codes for CASSDTAATHNSPLHF.